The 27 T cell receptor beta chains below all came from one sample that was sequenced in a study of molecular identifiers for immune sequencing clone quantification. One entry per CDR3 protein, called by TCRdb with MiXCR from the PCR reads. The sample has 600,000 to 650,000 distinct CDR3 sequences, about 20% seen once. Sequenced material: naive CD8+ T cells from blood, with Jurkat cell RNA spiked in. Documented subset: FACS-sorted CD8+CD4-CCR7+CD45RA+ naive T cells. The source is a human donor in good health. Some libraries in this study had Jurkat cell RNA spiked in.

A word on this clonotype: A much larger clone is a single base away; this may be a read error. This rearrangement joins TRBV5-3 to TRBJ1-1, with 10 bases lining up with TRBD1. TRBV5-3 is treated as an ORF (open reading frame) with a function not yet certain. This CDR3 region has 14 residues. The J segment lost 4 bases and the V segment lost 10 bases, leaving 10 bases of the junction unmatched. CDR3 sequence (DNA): TGTGCCGGCAGCTTCTGGGACAGGGGCACTGAAGCTTTCTTT. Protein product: CAGSFWDRGTEAFF.

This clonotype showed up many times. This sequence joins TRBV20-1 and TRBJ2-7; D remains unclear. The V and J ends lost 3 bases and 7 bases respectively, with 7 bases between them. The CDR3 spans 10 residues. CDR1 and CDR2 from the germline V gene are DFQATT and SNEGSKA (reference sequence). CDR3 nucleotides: TGCAGTGCTAGCTTTGGAGAGCAGTACTTC. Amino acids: CSASFGEQYF.

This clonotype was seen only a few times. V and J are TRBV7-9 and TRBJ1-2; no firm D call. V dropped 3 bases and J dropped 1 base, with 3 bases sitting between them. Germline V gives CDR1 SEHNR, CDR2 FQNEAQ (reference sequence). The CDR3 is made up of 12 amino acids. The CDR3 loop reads CASSLLNYGYTF. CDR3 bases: TGTGCCAGCAGCTTGCTTAACTATGGCTACACCTTC.

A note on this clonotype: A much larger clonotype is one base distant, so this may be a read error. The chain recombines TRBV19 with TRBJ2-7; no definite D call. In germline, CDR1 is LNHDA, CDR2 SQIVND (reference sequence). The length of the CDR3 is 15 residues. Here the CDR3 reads CAGSIAGQSSYEQYF. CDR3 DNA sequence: TGTGCCGGTAGTATTGCAGGCCAAAGCTCCTACGAGCAGTACTTC.

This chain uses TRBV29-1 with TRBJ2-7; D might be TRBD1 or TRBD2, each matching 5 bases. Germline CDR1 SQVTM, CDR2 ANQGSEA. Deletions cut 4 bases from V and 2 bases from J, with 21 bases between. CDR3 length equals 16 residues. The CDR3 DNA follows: TGCAGCGTTGGGCGCAGGGCTCGGGGTTTGACCTACGAGCAGTACTTC. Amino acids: CSVGRRARGLTYEQYF.

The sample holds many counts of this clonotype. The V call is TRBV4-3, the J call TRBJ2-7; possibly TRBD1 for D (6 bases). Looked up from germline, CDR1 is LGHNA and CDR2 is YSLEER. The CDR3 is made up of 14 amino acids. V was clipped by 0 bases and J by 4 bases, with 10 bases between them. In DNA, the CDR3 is TGCGCCAGCAGCCAAGACAGGGGAAAGTACGAGCAGTACTTC. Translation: CASSQDRGKYEQYF.

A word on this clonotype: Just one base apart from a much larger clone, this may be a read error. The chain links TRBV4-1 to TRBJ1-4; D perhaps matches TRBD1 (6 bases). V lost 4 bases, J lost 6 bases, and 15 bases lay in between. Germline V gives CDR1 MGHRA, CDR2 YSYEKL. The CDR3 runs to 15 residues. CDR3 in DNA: TGCGCCAGCAGCCGAGCAATGGGGGCCTATGAAAAACTGTTTTTT. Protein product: CASSRAMGAYEKLFF.

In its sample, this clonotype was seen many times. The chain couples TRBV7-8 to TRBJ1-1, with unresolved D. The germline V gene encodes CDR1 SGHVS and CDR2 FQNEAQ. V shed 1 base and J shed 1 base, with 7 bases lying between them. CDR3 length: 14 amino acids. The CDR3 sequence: CASSLGHPNTEAFF. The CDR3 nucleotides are TGTGCCAGCAGCTTAGGGCATCCGAACACTGAAGCTTTCTTT.

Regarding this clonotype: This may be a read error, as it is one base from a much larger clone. The CDR3 DNA follows: TGTGCCAGCAGATCCGACAGGGGGAGGACTGTAGCTTTCTTT. It is translated as CASRSDRGRTVAFF. The chain couples TRBV28 to TRBJ1-1, with TRBD1 matching over 9 bases. The germline gives CDR1 MDHEN, CDR2 SYDVKM. The CDR3 contains 14 residues.

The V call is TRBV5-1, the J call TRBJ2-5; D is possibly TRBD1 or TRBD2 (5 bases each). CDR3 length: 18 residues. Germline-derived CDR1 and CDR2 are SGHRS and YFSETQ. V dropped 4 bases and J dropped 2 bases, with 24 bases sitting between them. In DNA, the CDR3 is TGCGCCAGCAGCCTTCCTTGGGTAGCAGGGACCGTACAAGAGACCCAGTACTTC. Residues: CASSLPWVAGTVQETQYF.

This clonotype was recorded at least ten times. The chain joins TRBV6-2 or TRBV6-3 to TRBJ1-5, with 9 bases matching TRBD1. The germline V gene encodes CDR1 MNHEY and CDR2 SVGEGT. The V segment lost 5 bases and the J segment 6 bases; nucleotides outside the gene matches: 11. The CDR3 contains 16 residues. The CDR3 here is CASSPIQGARSQPQHF. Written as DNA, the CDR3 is TGTGCCAGCAGTCCCATACAGGGGGCGAGAAGTCAGCCCCAGCATTTT.

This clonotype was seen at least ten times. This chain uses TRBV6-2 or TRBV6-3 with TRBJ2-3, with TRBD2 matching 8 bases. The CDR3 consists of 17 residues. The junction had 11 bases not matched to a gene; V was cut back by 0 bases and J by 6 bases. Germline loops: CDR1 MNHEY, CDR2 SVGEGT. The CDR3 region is CASSYSDEVAGSDTQYF. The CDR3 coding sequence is TGTGCCAGCAGTTACTCGGATGAGGTAGCGGGATCTGATACGCAGTATTTT.

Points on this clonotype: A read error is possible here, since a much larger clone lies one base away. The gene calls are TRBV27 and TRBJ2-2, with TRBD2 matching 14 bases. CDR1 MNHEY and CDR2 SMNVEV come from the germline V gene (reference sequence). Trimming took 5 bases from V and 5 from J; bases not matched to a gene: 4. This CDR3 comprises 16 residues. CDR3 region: CASSPRTSGGTGELFF. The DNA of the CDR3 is TGTGCCAGCAGTCCTCGGACTAGCGGGGGGACCGGGGAGCTGTTTTTT.

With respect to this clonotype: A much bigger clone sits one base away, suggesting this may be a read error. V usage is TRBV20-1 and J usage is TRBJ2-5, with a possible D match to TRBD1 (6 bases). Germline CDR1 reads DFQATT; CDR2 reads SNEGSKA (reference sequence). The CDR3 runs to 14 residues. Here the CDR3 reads CSARRQATVETRYF. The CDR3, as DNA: TGCAGTGCTCGAAGACAGGCTACTGTGGAGACCCGGTACTTC.

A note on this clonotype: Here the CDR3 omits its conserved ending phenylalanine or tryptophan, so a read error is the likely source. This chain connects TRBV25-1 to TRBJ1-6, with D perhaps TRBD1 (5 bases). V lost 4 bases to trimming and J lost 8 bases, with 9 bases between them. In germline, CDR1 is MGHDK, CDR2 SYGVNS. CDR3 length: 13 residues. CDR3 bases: TGTGCCAGCAGTGCTGGGGCCGATTCACCCCTCCACGTT. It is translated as CASSAGADSPLHV.

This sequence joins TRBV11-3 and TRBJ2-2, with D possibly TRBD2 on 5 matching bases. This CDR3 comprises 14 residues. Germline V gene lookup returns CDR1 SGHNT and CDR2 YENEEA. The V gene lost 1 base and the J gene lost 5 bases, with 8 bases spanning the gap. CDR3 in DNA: TGTGCCAGCAGCTTAGTTGGCGGGACCGGGGAGCTGTTTTTT. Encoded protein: CASSLVGGTGELFF.

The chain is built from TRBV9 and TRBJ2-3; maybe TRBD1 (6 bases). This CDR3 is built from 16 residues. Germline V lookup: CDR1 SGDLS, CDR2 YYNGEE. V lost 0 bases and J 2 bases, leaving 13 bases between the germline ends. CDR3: CASSVAGRGHTDTQYF. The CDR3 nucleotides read TGTGCCAGCAGCGTAGCTGGCAGGGGCCACACAGATACGCAGTATTTT.

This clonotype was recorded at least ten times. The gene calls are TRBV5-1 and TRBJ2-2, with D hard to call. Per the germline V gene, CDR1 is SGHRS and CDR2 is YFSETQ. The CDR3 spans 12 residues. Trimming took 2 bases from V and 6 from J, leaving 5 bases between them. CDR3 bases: TGCGCCAGCAGCTTTTTGGCCGGGGAGCTGTTTTTT. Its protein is CASSFLAGELFF. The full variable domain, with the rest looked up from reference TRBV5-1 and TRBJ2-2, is KAGVTQTPRYLIKTRGQQVTLSCSPISGHRSVSWYQQTPGQGLQFLFEYFSETQRNKGNFPGRFSGRQFSNSRSEMNVSTLELGDSALYLCASSFLAGELFFGEGSRLTVL.

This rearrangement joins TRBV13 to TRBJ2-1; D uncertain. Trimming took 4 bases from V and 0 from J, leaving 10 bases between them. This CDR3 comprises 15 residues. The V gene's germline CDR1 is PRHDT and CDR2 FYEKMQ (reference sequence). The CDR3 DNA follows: TGTGCCAGCAGCTCCATCCAGCGCTCCTACAATGAGCAGTTCTTC. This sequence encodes CASSSIQRSYNEQFF.

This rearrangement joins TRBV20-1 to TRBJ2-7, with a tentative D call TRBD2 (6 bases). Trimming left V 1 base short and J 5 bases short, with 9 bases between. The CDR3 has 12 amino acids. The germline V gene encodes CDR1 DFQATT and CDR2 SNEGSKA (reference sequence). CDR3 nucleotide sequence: TGCAGTGCTAGAGTCGCTAGCGACGAGCAGTACTTC. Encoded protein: CSARVASDEQYF.

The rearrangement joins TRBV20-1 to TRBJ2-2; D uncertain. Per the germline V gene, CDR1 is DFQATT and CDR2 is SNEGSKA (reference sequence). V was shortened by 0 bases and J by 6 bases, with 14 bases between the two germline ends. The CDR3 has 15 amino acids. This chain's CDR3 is CSARDLLRAPGELFF. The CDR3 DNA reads TGCAGTGCTAGAGATCTGCTTAGGGCTCCCGGGGAGCTGTTTTTT.

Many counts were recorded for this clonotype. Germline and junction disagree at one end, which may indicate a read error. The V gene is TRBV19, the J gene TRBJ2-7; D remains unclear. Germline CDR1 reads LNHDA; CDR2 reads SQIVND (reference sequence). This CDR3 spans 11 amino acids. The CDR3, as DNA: TGTGCCAGCAGTAATGGGTACGAGCAGTACTTC. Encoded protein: CASSNGYEQYF.

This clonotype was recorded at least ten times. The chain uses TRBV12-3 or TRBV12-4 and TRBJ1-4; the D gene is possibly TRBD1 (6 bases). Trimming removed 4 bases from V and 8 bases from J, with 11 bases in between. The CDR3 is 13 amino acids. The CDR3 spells CASSSAGEEKLFF. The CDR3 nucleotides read TGTGCCAGCAGTTCCGCAGGGGAGGAAAAACTGTTTTTT.

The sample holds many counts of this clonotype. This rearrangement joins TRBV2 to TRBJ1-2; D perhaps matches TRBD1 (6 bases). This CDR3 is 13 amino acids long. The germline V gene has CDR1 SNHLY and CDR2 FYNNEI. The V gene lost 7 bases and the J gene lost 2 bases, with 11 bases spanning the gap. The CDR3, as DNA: TGTGCCAGCAAGGCAGGGGAGAACTATGGCTACACCTTC. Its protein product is CASKAGENYGYTF.

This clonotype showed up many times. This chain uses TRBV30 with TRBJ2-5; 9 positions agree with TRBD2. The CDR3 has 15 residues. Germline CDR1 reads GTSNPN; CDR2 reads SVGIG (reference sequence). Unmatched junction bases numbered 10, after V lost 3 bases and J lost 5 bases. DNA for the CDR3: TGTGCCTGGAGGTTAGCGGGAGCCCCGCGGGAGACCCAGTACTTC. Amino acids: CAWRLAGAPRETQYF.

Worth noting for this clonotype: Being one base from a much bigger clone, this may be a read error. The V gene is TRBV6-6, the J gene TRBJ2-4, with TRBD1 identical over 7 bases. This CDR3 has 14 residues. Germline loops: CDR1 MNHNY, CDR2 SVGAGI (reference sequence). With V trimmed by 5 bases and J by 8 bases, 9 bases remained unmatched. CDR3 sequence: CASSNADRTHIQYF. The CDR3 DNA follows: TGTGCCAGCAGTAATGCGGACAGGACCCACATTCAGTACTTC.

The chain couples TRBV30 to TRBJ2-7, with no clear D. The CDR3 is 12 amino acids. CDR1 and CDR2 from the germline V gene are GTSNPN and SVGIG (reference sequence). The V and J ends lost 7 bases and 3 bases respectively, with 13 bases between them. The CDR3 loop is CALTPDGYEQYF. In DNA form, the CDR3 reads TGTGCCTTAACCCCTGACGGCTACGAGCAGTACTTC. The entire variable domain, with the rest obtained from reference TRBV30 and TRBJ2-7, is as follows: SQTIHQWPATLVQPVGSPLSLECTVEGTSNPNLYWYRQAAGRGLQLLFYSVGIGQISSEVPQNLSASRPQDRQFILSSKKLLLSDSGFYLCALTPDGYEQYFGPGTRLTVT.